Listed below are T cell receptor beta chains from one sample, sequenced in a study of T cells after yellow fever vaccination. TCRdb re-called the 5' RACE reads with MiXCR, one entry per CDR3 protein. The sample lists hundreds of thousands of distinct CDR3 sequences; less than 20% were seen once. The material sequenced was PBMCs, taken 15 days after the yellow fever booster vaccination. Receptor source: a man aged 30-40 years who received the YFV17D yellow fever vaccine. Each CDR3 is given with its conserved first and last residue. Each record gives: J gene, V gene, D gene, clone size, CDR3 DNA, CDR3 protein. A D gene is named only where the DNA matches it firmly. Clone size is shown for a subset of rows, as once, few, many or a class of expanded clone.

j_call: TRBJ2-1
v_call: TRBV5-1
d_call: .
clone_size: many
cdr3_nt: TGCGCCAGCAGCTCTACCGACTACAATGAGCAGTTCTTC
cdr3_aa: CASSSTDYNEQFF

j_call: TRBJ2-3
v_call: TRBV20-1
d_call: .
clone_size: .
cdr3_nt: TGCAGTGCTCCGAGTACGGGAGTGCCAGATACGCAGTATTTT
cdr3_aa: CSAPSTGVPDTQYF

j_call: TRBJ2-7
v_call: TRBV7-2
d_call: .
clone_size: .
cdr3_nt: TGTGCCAGCAGCTTAGCGGGGCACGAGCAGTACTTC
cdr3_aa: CASSLAGHEQYF

j_call: TRBJ2-7
v_call: TRBV20-1
d_call: TRBD1
clone_size: few
cdr3_nt: TGCAGTGCCAAGAAGGGGGCAGGCGAGCAGTACTTC
cdr3_aa: CSAKKGAGEQYF

j_call: TRBJ1-4
v_call: TRBV5-1
d_call: TRBD1
clone_size: .
cdr3_nt: TGCGCCAGCAGCCTCACCGGGACAGAGAATGAAAAACTGTTTTTT
cdr3_aa: CASSLTGTENEKLFF

j_call: TRBJ2-3
v_call: TRBV7-9
d_call: .
clone_size: .
cdr3_nt: TGTGCCAGCCACCCACTGACGGGACAAACCAGCGCAGATACGCAGTATTTT
cdr3_aa: CASHPLTGQTSADTQYF

j_call: TRBJ2-7
v_call: TRBV20-1
d_call: .
clone_size: .
cdr3_nt: TGCAGTGCTACTCCCCTACTTGCCCCGCTGGAGCAGTACTTC
cdr3_aa: CSATPLLAPLEQYF

j_call: TRBJ2-1
v_call: TRBV7-9
d_call: .
clone_size: .
cdr3_nt: TGTGCCAGCAGCTTACGGGTTGCTGAGCAGTTCTTC
cdr3_aa: CASSLRVAEQFF

j_call: TRBJ1-5
v_call: TRBV5-4
d_call: .
clone_size: few
cdr3_nt: TGTGCCAGCAGCTTGTCGACGGAACAGCCCCAGCATTTT
cdr3_aa: CASSLSTEQPQHF

j_call: TRBJ2-3
v_call: TRBV20-1
d_call: .
clone_size: few
cdr3_nt: TGCAGCCGCGATGGGGGCACAGATACGCAGTATTTT
cdr3_aa: CSRDGGTDTQYF

j_call: TRBJ2-2
v_call: TRBV7-2
d_call: .
clone_size: .
cdr3_nt: TGTGCCAGCAGCCCGCGAACACAGACAGGCACCGGGGAGCTGTTTTTT
cdr3_aa: CASSPRTQTGTGELFF

j_call: TRBJ2-1
v_call: TRBV20-1
d_call: TRBD2
clone_size: .
cdr3_nt: TGCAGTGCTAGAGACTACGGGGGGCGGGAGGACTACTCCTACAATGAGCAGTTCTTC
cdr3_aa: CSARDYGGREDYSYNEQFF

j_call: TRBJ2-3
v_call: TRBV12-3/TRBV12-4
d_call: .
clone_size: once
cdr3_nt: TGTGCCAGCAGTCCGTCTTACCGCCGCACAGATACGCAGTATTTT
cdr3_aa: CASSPSYRRTDTQYF